This note documents a single T cell receptor beta chain sequence. In its sample, this clonotype was seen a few times. Its antigen is still unknown. No base qualities exist here, and no much larger clone lies one base off it. These data come from a study of T-cell memory formation after mild COVID-19 (dated by TCRdb to the early 2020s). Looking at the study overall: TCR sequence clusters from the two donors were found to be largely donor specific. In a couple of donors, T-cell clones that expanded and contracted after mild COVID-19 were tracked by sequencing TCRalpha and TCRbeta repertoires over time. The cohort was made up of two young adult volunteers, one female and one male, who were previously healthy. What the work shows at the level of the full study, not this receptor alone: Contracting CD4+ clones were found mainly in CM and EM memory subsets, while CD8+ clones were enriched in EMRA. The study included only a couple of mild cases, and larger cohorts that include severe cases with pre-infection samples were judged to be necessary. The detection of some responding clones in pre-infection memory suggests that pre-existing cross-reactive memory T cells joined the SARS-CoV-2 response. SARS-CoV-2 specificity of the second-wave clones peaking on day 37 was not confirmed. Clones that contracted from day 15 to 85 showed balanced CD4/CD8 phenotypes, whereas a second wave of clones that expanded from day 15 to 37 leaned towards CD4+.

Ficoll-Paque density gradient centrifugation was the method used to isolate PBMCs. There are 17 amino acids in the CDR3, from cysteine to phenylalanine inclusive. The read is trimmed to its CDR3 DNA, 51 bases read in frame from base 1. The germline V gene encodes CDR1 MGHRA and CDR2 YSYEKL. V drops 0 bases and J drops 8 bases, leaving 20 bases in between. The run used an Illumina NovaSeq 6000. cDNA libraries for TCRalpha and TCRbeta were prepared by 5'RACE using constant-segment primers, with sample barcodes and unique molecular identifiers added. RNA was extracted from every sample with Trizol reagent. Amplification of the libraries took two PCR steps, and the second step added a second sample barcode plus Illumina TruSeq adapters. The libraries were sequenced on an Illumina NovaSeq using 2 x 150 bp paired-end reads. The source study handled its data this way. Reads were demultiplexed and collapsed into UMI-guided consensus sequences with migec v1.2.7. Using mixcr v2.1.11, the UMI consensuses were aligned to TRA and TRB V and J templates and assembled into clonotypes. A clonotype was counted as expanded or contracted only when both edgeR and NoisET called the clonotype significant, with the noise models trained on biological replicates. For edgeR calls, the cutoffs were a false discovery rate-adjusted p below 0.01 and a log2 fold-change threshold of 1. As an exploratory analysis of dynamics, max-normalized trajectories of the 1000 most abundant clonotypes were examined by PCA with hierarchical clustering. The CD4 or CD8 phenotype of responding clones was assigned using the separately sequenced CD4+ and CD8+ repertoires. TCRdb took the public reads, trimmed them with fastp at Q25, ran MiXCR for clone calling and kept in-frame beta chains. Each entry merges the rows of one CDR3 protein and shows their most common DNA and genes. Clone size and V and J calls follow TCRdb, not the original study. In all, the sample holds roughly 250,000 distinct CDR3 sequences, and 15% to 20% of those were seen once. Clones ranked in the top ten supply roughly 3.6% of the sample.

The receptor chain draws on TRBV4-1 and TRBJ2-1; D gene: possibly TRBD2, on 6 matching bases. This sequence was found in a man aged 18 to 30 who had mild COVID-19 (a few samples of this study predate the infection). The sample titles of this study are shuffled in the database, so cell type and time point are left out; the donor was told from shared clones. Sample: PBMCs or a T cell subset sorted from them (not recorded which). Read as DNA, the sequence is TGCGCCAGCAGCCAAGAAGGAGGGTCTAGTCTCCGTTATGAGCAGTTCTTC. The resulting protein is CASSQEGGSSLRYEQFF.